Sequencing of this T cell receptor (beta chain) was carried out in a study of control samples from healthy donors and cancer patients. V dropped 4 bases and J dropped 4; count of bases not matched to a gene: 6. The CDR3 extends over 14 amino acids. From germline, CDR1 is GTSNPN and CDR2 SVGIG (reference sequence). Here immunoSEQ multiplex PCR was the method, and the copy in TCRdb shows in-frame clones only, minus some. The repertoire holds 100,000 to 150,000 clones, with approximately 90% as singletons. Sequencing was carried out using blood. This chain joins TRBV30 and TRBJ2-2; 7 nucleotides agree with TRBD1. The receptor was derived from a woman between 18 and 29 years old in good health. As DNA, the CDR3 is TGTGCCTGGACCGAGGGGGCCGGCACCGGGGAGCTGTTTTTT. It codes for CAWTEGAGTGELFF.